The 2 T cell receptor beta chains below all came from one sample that was sequenced in a study of blood T cell repertoires in COVID-19. TCRdb keeps only in-frame clones here, not all; method: immunoSEQ multiplex PCR. The sample lists around 67,000 clones, approximately 89% occurring once. The specimen sequenced was peripheral blood. These receptor sequences come from a human donor in a cohort sampled during active COVID-19.

The chain links TRBV11-2 to TRBJ1-1, with a tentative D call TRBD1 (5 bases). Trimming cost V 4 bases and J 3 bases, with 24 bases left between them. CDR1 is SGHAT, CDR2 FQNNGV, per germline. The length of the CDR3 is 18 residues. The DNA for the CDR3 is TGTGCCAGCAGCTCATTTAAATTGGAGCGGGGCATGGACACTGAAGCTTTCTTT. It codes for CASSSFKLERGMDTEAFF.

V gene TRBV10-3 combines with J gene TRBJ1-3; D gene unclear. Looked up from germline, CDR1 is ENHRY and CDR2 is SYGVKD. The length of the CDR3 is 13 residues. Trimming removed 6 bases at V and 8 bases at J, with 14 bases between. The CDR3 region is CAISSGLRDTIYF. CDR3 sequence (DNA): TGTGCCATCAGCTCAGGACTCCGGGACACCATATATTTT.